These 6 T cell receptor beta chains were sequenced from one sample in a study of radiotherapy plus CTLA-4 blockade in lung cancer. Clones were sequenced by immunoSEQ multiplex PCR, and TCRdb holds only the in-frame ones, with some missing. The sample yields about 110,000 clones, approximately 87% seen once. This specimen was peripheral blood, taken from a patient treated with radiotherapy plus ipilimumab. These TCRs come from a human donor with non-small cell lung cancer that progressed on radiotherapy plus ipilimumab. Some clones in this sample may be carry-over from other donors' samples.

J is TRBJ1-3 and V is TRBV7-6, with 7 bases that match TRBD1. The CDR3 has 15 amino acids. The V segment lost 5 bases and the J segment 0 bases; nucleotides outside the gene matches: 4. The germline V gene has CDR1 SGHVS and CDR2 FNYEAQ. The CDR3 sequence: CASSPGGNSGNTIYF. DNA for the CDR3: TGTGCCAGCAGCCCAGGGGGGAACTCTGGAAACACCATATATTTT.

The genes are TRBV5-4 and TRBJ2-7; TRBD1 agrees at 8 bases. With 4 bases clipped from V and 6 bases from J, the junction kept 6 bases outside the gene matches. This CDR3 region has 13 residues. In germline, CDR1 is SGHNT, CDR2 YYREEE (reference sequence). Here the CDR3 reads CASSAGQVPEQYF. DNA of the CDR3: TGTGCCAGCAGCGCGGGACAGGTGCCCGAGCAGTACTTC. The full variable domain, completed using reference TRBV5-4 and TRBJ2-7, is ETGVTQSPTHLIKTRGQQVTLRCSSQSGHNTVSWYQQALGQGPQFIFQYYREEENGRGNFPPRFSGLQFPNYSSELNVNALELDDSALYLCASSAGQVPEQYFGPGTRLTVT.

The table lists this clone with many counts. The chain uses TRBV5-1 and TRBJ1-2; the D is unclear. V lost 4 bases to trimming and J lost 4 bases, with 11 bases between them. Germline loops: CDR1 SGHRS, CDR2 YFSETQ. The CDR3 extends over 13 amino acids. This chain's CDR3 is CASSLAPTYGYTF. The DNA of the CDR3 is TGCGCCAGCAGCCTGGCCCCCACCTATGGCTACACCTTC.

This chain uses TRBV5-1 with TRBJ1-1, with D hard to call. The length of the CDR3 is 13 residues. Germline V gene data show CDR1 as SGHRS and CDR2 as YFSETQ. V lost 5 bases and J lost 1, with 9 bases in between. The CDR3 sequence is CASSLDANTEAFF. In nucleotides, the CDR3 is TGCGCCAGCAGTCTTGATGCGAACACTGAAGCTTTCTTT.

The chain is built from TRBV10-3 and TRBJ2-7; TRBD1 aligns across 7 bases. The CDR3 extends over 14 amino acids. The germline CDR1 and CDR2 sequences are ENHRY and SYGVKD. The V and J ends lost 6 bases and 1 base, in that order; junction bases with no gene match: 6. The CDR3 region has the DNA TGTGCCATCAGGGGACAGTCACATTCCTACGAGCAGTACTTC. This gives the protein CAIRGQSHSYEQYF.

The genes are TRBV9 and TRBJ2-5; 11 nucleotides line up with TRBD1. This CDR3 is built from 15 residues. The germline CDR1 and CDR2 sequences are SGDLS and YYNGEE. V shed 0 bases and J 5 bases; nucleotides not matched to a gene: 3. As DNA, the CDR3 is TGTGCCAGCAGCGTAGGGACAGGGGGCAGGGAGACCCAGTACTTC. Translation: CASSVGTGGRETQYF.